Listed below are T cell receptor beta chains from one sample, sequenced in a study of beta chain features in type 1 diabetes. This table comes from immunoSEQ multiplex PCR, and its TCRdb copy is limited to in-frame clones, with some not included. The table has under 450,000 clones, approximately 16% seen once; the top ten hold around 0.02%. Sequencing used naive CD4+ T cells from blood. The receptors were gathered from a woman younger than 30 in good health. CDR3s include the opening cysteine and the closing phenylalanine or tryptophan. D genes are given only for firm matches. Part of the rows lack a size; the others show once, few, many or a class for expanded clones.

TRBJ2-5	TRBV30	-	few	12	TGTGCCTGGAGCAACGGAGGGGAGACCCAGTACTTC	CAWSNGGETQYF
TRBJ2-1	TRBV18	-	few	16	TGTGCCAGCTCACCACTGGAGGACCGCTCCTACAATGAGCAGTTCTTC	CASSPLEDRSYNEQFF
TRBJ2-1	TRBV14	TRBD2	few	15	TGTGCCAGCAGCCATCTAGCGGGTGGGAACAATGAGCAGTTCTTC	CASSHLAGGNNEQFF
TRBJ2-7	TRBV27	-	few	12	TGTGCCAGCAGTCCACAGGGCGACGAGCAGTACTTC	CASSPQGDEQYF
TRBJ2-7	TRBV28	-	-	10	TGTGCCAGCGGCGGGTACGAGCAGTACTTC	CASGGYEQYF
TRBJ2-6	TRBV9	TRBD1	few	17	TGTGCCAGCAGCGGGAGACAGGGGATTCCTGGGGCCAACGTCCTGACTTTC	CASSGRQGIPGANVLTF
TRBJ2-1	TRBV4-3	TRBD2	-	17	TGCGCCAGCAGCCAAAACATAGCGGGAGGCCCCTACAATGAGCAGTTCTTC	CASSQNIAGGPYNEQFF
TRBJ2-1	TRBV5-6	-	few	14	TGTGCCAGCAGCTTCCAGGGATCCTACAATGAGCAGTTCTTC	CASSFQGSYNEQFF
TRBJ2-4	TRBV20-1	-	-	11	TGCAGTGCTAGAGTATCTAACATTCAGTACTTC	CSARVSNIQYF
TRBJ2-1	TRBV30	TRBD2	few	13	TGTGCCTGGAGTGTTTTAGCGGGAGGTGAGCAGTTCTTC	CAWSVLAGGEQFF
TRBJ2-7	TRBV7-2	TRBD1	few	15	TGTGCCAGCAGCGCCCGGGACAGGGGGCCTTACGAGCAGTACTTC	CASSARDRGPYEQYF
TRBJ2-5	TRBV4-1	TRBD2	-	17	TGCGCCAGCAGGCAGTCGATAGCGGGAGGCCCAAAAGAGACCCAGTACTTC	CASRQSIAGGPKETQYF
TRBJ2-4	TRBV2	-	few	16	TGTGCCAGCAGTGAAGCGCTGGGACAAGCCAAAAACATTCAGTACTTC	CASSEALGQAKNIQYF
TRBJ2-1	TRBV11-2	-	-	14	TGTGCCAGCAGCTTAGCAGTCGGGATCAATGAGCAGTTCTTC	CASSLAVGINEQFF
TRBJ2-3	TRBV4-1	-	-	18	TGCGCCAGCAGCCAAGCTCCTCCAGGGGACCCAAGCACAGATACGCAGTATTTT	CASSQAPPGDPSTDTQYF
TRBJ2-1	TRBV13	-	-	11	TGTGCCAGCAGCTTCCGGACAGAGCAGTTCTTC	CASSFRTEQFF
TRBJ2-1	TRBV7-2	-	-	12	TGTGCCAGCCTAGCCTGGAGCAATGAGCAGTTCTTC	CASLAWSNEQFF
TRBJ2-7	TRBV5-4	-	-	15	TGTGCCAGCAGCTTAGGGGCCAGTACGTTCTACGAGCAGTACTTC	CASSLGASTFYEQYF
TRBJ2-7	TRBV6-6	TRBD2	-	15	TGTGCCAGCAGTTACTCTGCGGGAGGAGCCTACGAGCAGTACTTC	CASSYSAGGAYEQYF
TRBJ1-3	TRBV14	TRBD1	few	16	TGTGCCAGCAGCCGCGGACAGGGTCTCGGTGGAAACACCATATATTTT	CASSRGQGLGGNTIYF
TRBJ1-5	TRBV18	-	few	16	TGTGCCAGCTCACCAGGTCCCCCGGGGTCGGGTCAGCCCCAGCATTTT	CASSPGPPGSGQPQHF
TRBJ1-5	TRBV6-5	-	few	14	TGTGCCAGCACGGGGTCCAGGTATGGTCAGCCCCAGCATTTT	CASTGSRYGQPQHF
TRBJ1-5	TRBV5-1	-	-	14	TGCGCCAGCAGCGTTTCGACAGGTTTTGGGCCCCAGCATTTT	CASSVSTGFGPQHF
TRBJ2-3	TRBV11-2	TRBD2	-	18	TGTGCCAGCAGCCGAAGGTATAGCGGGAGTAGTGGCGCAGATACGCAGTATTTT	CASSRRYSGSSGADTQYF
TRBJ1-2	TRBV28	TRBD1	-	19	TGTGCCAGCAGTTTGGAAGTCAGAGAGACAGGGTTAAGGGACTATGGCTACACCTTC	CASSLEVRETGLRDYGYTF
TRBJ2-4	TRBV19	TRBD2	-	19	TGTGCCAGTAGTATGCGACTAGCGGGATCGGTTTTAGCCAAAAACATTCAGTACTTC	CASSMRLAGSVLAKNIQYF
TRBJ1-1	TRBV18	TRBD1	-	15	TGTGCCAGCTCACCGACAGGGGTTGTGAACACTGAAGCTTTCTTT	CASSPTGVVNTEAFF
TRBJ1-5	TRBV30	TRBD1	few	14	TGTGCCTGGACCTCCGGACAGGGCGGGAGGCCCCAGCATTTT	CAWTSGQGGRPQHF
TRBJ2-1	TRBV5-1	-	-	13	TGCGCCAGCAGCTTGGGACTTTACAATGAGCAGTTCTTC	CASSLGLYNEQFF
TRBJ1-1	TRBV15	-	-	14	TGTGCCACCAGCAGAGAACCGGGAGAGACTGAAGCTTTCTTT	CATSREPGETEAFF
TRBJ1-5	TRBV28	-	-	13	TGTGCCAGCCAAGGACAGCCTTATCAGCCCCAGCATTTT	CASQGQPYQPQHF
TRBJ2-5	TRBV19	TRBD2	few	16	TGTGCCAGTAGTCCCCGTACTAGCGGGAGGGAGGAGACCCAGTACTTC	CASSPRTSGREETQYF
TRBJ1-5	TRBV30	-	-	14	TGTGCCTGGACGCGGGGGAAGGGGAATCAGCCCCAGCATTTT	CAWTRGKGNQPQHF
TRBJ2-7	TRBV29-1	-	-	12	TGCAGCGTTGAACTAGCTGGTTACGAGCAGTACTTC	CSVELAGYEQYF
TRBJ2-2	TRBV7-8	-	-	13	TGTGCCAGCAGCTCCCAGGGGTTCCGGGAGCTGTTTTTT	CASSSQGFRELFF
TRBJ2-7	TRBV6-5	-	few	12	TGTGCCAGCAGCTCCCCGGCCTACGAGCAGTACTTC	CASSSPAYEQYF
TRBJ2-7	TRBV28	TRBD1	-	15	TGTGCCAGCAGTACCGGACAGGGGGTATGGATCGGGCAGTACTTC	CASSTGQGVWIGQYF
TRBJ2-3	TRBV5-1	-	few	14	TGCGCCAGCAGCCCCGACCCGGTTACAGGGTCGTGGTATTTT	CASSPDPVTGSWYF
TRBJ2-7	TRBV29-1	TRBD1	few	12	TGCAGCGTGAGGGACAGGGCCTACGAGCAGTACTTC	CSVRDRAYEQYF
TRBJ2-4	TRBV6-1	-	few	11	TGTGCCAGCAGTGTAGTCGACATTCAGTACTTC	CASSVVDIQYF
TRBJ2-3	TRBV4-3	-	few	15	TGCGCCAGCAGCCAAGATATCGACTTCACAGATACGCAGTATTTT	CASSQDIDFTDTQYF
TRBJ2-1	TRBV5-1	TRBD2	few	15	TGCGCCAGCAGGAATTTAGCGGGAGACTACAATGAGCAGTTCTTC	CASRNLAGDYNEQFF
TRBJ2-5	TRBV18	-	few	15	TGTGCCAGCTCACCACGGACAGGGAGGGAGGAGACCCAGTACTTC	CASSPRTGREETQYF
TRBJ2-7	TRBV11-2	TRBD1	few	14	TGTGCCAGCAGCTTAGTGACAGGGTGGTACGAGCAGTACTTC	CASSLVTGWYEQYF
TRBJ1-2	TRBV4-2	-	few	15	TGTGCCAGCAGCCGCACCAGGGGCCCCCCGTGGGGCTACACCTTC	CASSRTRGPPWGYTF
TRBJ1-4	TRBV18	-	few	17	TGTGCCAGCTCACCGATAGAGACGTCTGGCGGGTTTGGAAAACTGTTTTTT	CASSPIETSGGFGKLFF
TRBJ2-2	TRBV9	-	-	14	TGTGCCAGCAGCGTGCAAGGGGAAACCGGGGAGCTGTTTTTT	CASSVQGETGELFF
TRBJ2-6	TRBV30	-	few	14	TGTGCCTGGAGATCGACTGCTGGGGCCAACGTCCTGACTTTC	CAWRSTAGANVLTF
TRBJ2-4	TRBV28	-	-	12	TGTGCCAGCAGCCGTAGCGTAAACATTCAGTACTTC	CASSRSVNIQYF
TRBJ2-5	TRBV28	TRBD2	-	14	TGTGCCAGCAGTTTAGCGGGAGCGGTAGAGACCCAGTACTTC	CASSLAGAVETQYF
TRBJ2-5	TRBV15	-	-	16	TGTGCCACCAGCAGAGTTATGGCTAGCCGGCAAGAGACCCAGTACTTC	CATSRVMASRQETQYF
TRBJ2-7	TRBV18	TRBD1	-	15	TGTGCCAGCTCACCATCACGGGACAGGGCCTACGAGCAGTACTTC	CASSPSRDRAYEQYF
TRBJ2-5	TRBV28	TRBD1	-	14	TGTGCCAGCACCACCGACAGGGCCGAAGAGACCCAGTACTTC	CASTTDRAEETQYF
TRBJ2-5	TRBV5-1	TRBD2	few	15	TGCGCCAGCAGCGTATCCGGGACTAGTTCGGAGACCCAGTACTTC	CASSVSGTSSETQYF
TRBJ2-5	TRBV7-2	TRBD2	few	15	TGTGCCAGCAGCTTTTATAGCGGGGTTATAGAGACCCAGTACTTC	CASSFYSGVIETQYF
TRBJ2-1	TRBV5-1	-	-	14	TGCGCCAGCAGCCTCTCAACAGGGCGGTATGAGCAGTTCTTC	CASSLSTGRYEQFF
TRBJ1-1	TRBV27	TRBD1	few	12	TGTGCCAGCGGGACAGGGATGACTGAAGCTTTCTTT	CASGTGMTEAFF
TRBJ1-1	TRBV27	-	few	13	TGTGCCAGCAGTTCACCAGTGAACACTGAAGCTTTCTTT	CASSSPVNTEAFF
TRBJ1-2	TRBV4-3	-	few	15	TGCGCCAGCAGCCAAGATACGACTGGAAGATATGGCTACACCTTC	CASSQDTTGRYGYTF
TRBJ2-7	TRBV25-1	TRBD2	few	16	TGTGCCAGCAGTGATCTGGCGGGACTAGGTTCTGGCGAGCAGTACTTC	CASSDLAGLGSGEQYF